This paragraph covers one T cell receptor (beta chain) sequence. This table comes from immunoSEQ multiplex PCR, and its TCRdb copy is limited to in-frame clones, with some not included. The table has fewer than 95,000 clones, 83% seen once. Ipilimumab, 1 mg/kg, started 14 to 28 days after autologous transplant. Dosing: nivolumab 3 mg/kg IV, weeks 1, 4, 7, 10, then every two weeks to week 26. This CDR3 has 14 residues. V was pared by 8 bases and J by 2 bases, with 6 bases of the junction left unmatched. CDR1 SNHLY and CDR2 FYNNEI come from the germline V gene. These data belong to a study of ipilimumab plus nivolumab after autologous stem cell transplantation. Overall study: The DLBCL group included primary refractory and relapsed cases.

The sequence derives from a male donor with diffuse large B-cell lymphoma. Sequenced here: PBMCs, sampled in a trial of ipilimumab plus nivolumab as post-transplant consolidation. The chain combines TRBV2 with TRBJ2-3; 8 bases line up with TRBD2. The DNA for the CDR3 is TGTGCCAGCGATAGCGGGGCAACCACAGATACGCAGTATTTT. Its protein is CASDSGATTDTQYF.